The next 23 T cell receptor beta chains were all read from a single sample in a study of T-cell memory formation after mild COVID-19. One entry per CDR3 protein results from TCRdb running MiXCR on the 5' RACE reads. The table records approximately 450,000 distinct CDR3 sequences, about 20% of them present only once. Source material: PBMCs or a T cell subset sorted from them (not recorded which). The receptors shown here come from an adult woman who had mild COVID-19 (a few samples of this study predate the infection). Cell type and time point are not known.

This sequence joins TRBV4-1 and TRBJ2-7; D is perhaps TRBD2 (5 bases). The CDR3 covers 17 residues. V was trimmed by 3 bases and J by 2 bases, leaving 20 bases between them. Germline loops: CDR1 MGHRA, CDR2 YSYEKL. The CDR3 region is CASSHPVRDRATYEQYF. CDR3 sequence (DNA): TGCGCCAGCAGCCACCCCGTTCGGGATAGGGCCACCTACGAGCAGTACTTC.

A few counts support this clonotype. This chain joins TRBV6-6 and TRBJ2-4; D is undetermined. The CDR3 runs 12 residues. Per the germline V gene, CDR1 is MNHNY and CDR2 is SVGAGI (reference sequence). The germline V and J ends were trimmed by 0 bases and 7 bases, with 4 bases remaining between them. The CDR3 loop is CASSYSVNIQYF. CDR3 in DNA: TGTGCCAGCAGTTACTCGGTGAACATTCAGTACTTC.

V gene TRBV18 combines with J gene TRBJ2-3; 10 nucleotides align to TRBD2. The CDR3 has 19 amino acids. The germline gives CDR1 KGHSH, CDR2 LQKENI. V was pared by 3 bases and J by 8 bases, with 20 bases of the junction left unmatched. This CDR3 reads CASSPTARLAGQDLFTQYF. In DNA, the CDR3 is TGTGCCAGCTCACCGACCGCACGACTAGCGGGCCAAGACCTTTTTACGCAGTATTTT.

The CDR3 protein is CASSKGGGPGPSNQPQHF. CDR3 sequence (DNA): TGTGCCAGCAGCAAAGGTGGGGGGCCCGGACCTAGCAATCAGCCCCAGCATTTT. The chain couples TRBV21-1 to TRBJ1-5; whether TRBD1, the table's D call, matches the DNA was not checked. TRBV21-1 corresponds to a pseudogene. The CDR3 is 18 residues long.

This clonotype was seen many times. V and J are TRBV12-3 or TRBV12-4 and TRBJ1-1, with 8 bases lining up with TRBD1. The CDR3 is 12 amino acids. J gave up 7 bases and V 7 bases, and 5 bases lay outside the gene matches. The CDR3 spells CASTITGGEAFF. The DNA for the CDR3 is TGTGCCAGCACTATAACAGGGGGTGAAGCTTTCTTT.

Here the CDR3 DNA reads TGCAGCGTTGTTGCGGGTCTACCCTACGAGCAGTACTTC. This encodes CSVVAGLPYEQYF. The chain combines TRBV29-1 with TRBJ2-7, with TRBD2 as a possible D gene (5 bases). Trimming cost V 4 bases and J 2 bases, with 12 bases left between them. CDR1 is SQVTM, CDR2 ANQGSEA, per germline. This CDR3 has 13 residues.

This clonotype came up a few times. V is TRBV5-4 and J is TRBJ2-5; D possibly corresponds to TRBD2 (6 bases). Germline V lookup: CDR1 SGHNT, CDR2 YYREEE (reference sequence). This CDR3 has 14 residues. V gave up 5 bases and J gave up 1 base, with 12 bases separating them. The CDR3 region is CASRAGLSQETQYF. CDR3 nucleotides: TGTGCCAGCAGGGCGGGACTCAGCCAAGAGACCCAGTACTTC.

The chain joins TRBV6-4 to TRBJ2-5, with 8 bases identical to TRBD2. V dropped 0 bases and J dropped 4; count of bases not matched to a gene: 4. Germline assignment: CDR1 MRHNA and CDR2 SNTAGT. This CDR3 has 15 amino acids. Here the CDR3 DNA reads TGTGCCAGCAGTGACTCGGCGGGGGGATCAGAGACCCAGTACTTC. Its protein is CASSDSAGGSETQYF.

The chain joins TRBV7-9 to TRBJ1-4; possibly TRBD1 for D (6 bases). CDR1 is SEHNR, CDR2 FQNEAQ, per germline (reference sequence). The CDR3 spans 15 residues. The V gene lost 5 bases and the J gene lost 4 bases, with 14 bases spanning the gap. This CDR3 reads CASSPKGGNNEKLFF. The CDR3 region has the DNA TGTGCCAGCAGCCCCAAGGGGGGGAATAATGAAAAACTGTTTTTT.

In its sample, this clonotype was seen a few times. The V and J genes are TRBV4-3 and TRBJ2-4; D is undetermined. V lost 7 bases and J 6 bases, leaving 7 bases between the germline ends. The CDR3 totals 11 residues. Per the germline V gene, CDR1 is LGHNA and CDR2 is YSLEER. This chain's CDR3 is CASKGGNIQYF. The CDR3 nucleotides are TGCGCCAGCAAAGGTGGAAACATTCAGTACTTC.

The chain couples TRBV6-1 to TRBJ1-5; D is ambiguous. V lost 2 bases and J 4 bases, leaving 18 bases between the germline ends. This CDR3 comprises 17 residues. CDR1 and CDR2 (germline): MNHNS, SASEGT. CDR3 nucleotide sequence: TGTGCCAGCAGTGAAAATGTGGGAGGGCTAAGGAATCAGCCCCAGCATTTT. It yields the protein CASSENVGGLRNQPQHF.

This clonotype appeared many times. The J gene is TRBJ2-1, the V gene TRBV28; 9 nucleotides agree with TRBD1. V lost 6 bases and J lost 9; bases outside the gene matches: 9. The CDR3 is 14 amino acids. The germline V gene encodes CDR1 MDHEN and CDR2 SYDVKM. Here the CDR3 reads CASRGQGLSPEQFF. Here the CDR3 DNA reads TGTGCCAGCAGGGGACAGGGATTGTCCCCTGAGCAGTTCTTC. Full variable domain (missing parts from reference TRBV28 and TRBJ2-1): DVKVTQSSRYLVKRTGEKVFLECVQDMDHENMFWYRQDPGLGLRLIYFSYDVKMKEKGDIPEGYSVSREKKERFSLILESASTNQTSMYLCASRGQGLSPEQFFGPGTRLTVL.

This chain connects TRBV5-1 to TRBJ2-5, with D possibly being TRBD2 (5 bases). The ends were cut back, 5 bases at V and 5 bases at J, with 16 bases in the middle. Germline V gene sequence: CDR1 SGHRS, CDR2 YFSETQ. CDR3 length equals 14 residues. CDR3 sequence: CASSLRDQLETQYF. The CDR3 DNA reads as TGCGCCAGCAGTCTGAGGGATCAGTTGGAGACCCAGTACTTC. Full variable domain (remainder filled in from reference TRBV5-1 and TRBJ2-5): KAGVTQTPRYLIKTRGQQVTLSCSPISGHRSVSWYQQTPGQGLQFLFEYFSETQRNKGNFPGRFSGRQFSNSRSEMNVSTLELGDSALYLCASSLRDQLETQYFGPGTRLLVL.

This clonotype has just a few counts. The chain employs TRBV3-1 and TRBJ2-1, with D unclear. Germline V gene data show CDR1 as LGHDT and CDR2 as YNNKEL (reference sequence). The CDR3 is 14 residues long. Trimming took off 1 base at V and 10 bases at J, with 14 bases between the two ends. The CDR3 region has the DNA TGTGCCAGCAGCCAAGGAACCACGGGCAGAGAGCAGTTCTTC. This translates into CASSQGTTGREQFF.

This clonotype was counted a few times. This sequence joins TRBV11-2 and TRBJ2-3; 7 bases match TRBD1. With 2 bases clipped from V and 3 bases from J, the junction kept 5 bases outside the gene matches. The CDR3 is 15 amino acids. CDR1 is SGHAT, CDR2 FQNNGV, per germline. The CDR3 DNA reads TGTGCCAGCAGCTTACAGGGGGTAAATACAGATACGCAGTATTTT. Translated: CASSLQGVNTDTQYF.

This clonotype was seen a handful of times. V usage is TRBV19 and J usage is TRBJ1-5; D is uncertain. In germline, CDR1 is LNHDA, CDR2 SQIVND (reference sequence). Trimming shortened V by 7 bases and J by 3 bases, and 10 bases separated the two germline ends. The CDR3 length is 13 residues. DNA of the CDR3: TGTGCCAGTAATGACTTATACAATCAGCCCCAGCATTTT. Protein: CASNDLYNQPQHF.

This clonotype turned up a few times. This chain connects TRBV7-2 to TRBJ1-1; D possibly corresponds to TRBD1 (5 bases). Germline-derived CDR1 and CDR2 are SGHTA and FQGNSA. V dropped 6 bases and J dropped 0 bases, with 20 bases sitting between them. This CDR3 has 17 amino acids. The CDR3 is CASSEGQGWGMNTEAFF. The CDR3 DNA sequence: TGTGCCAGCAGTGAAGGGCAGGGATGGGGAATGAACACTGAAGCTTTCTTT.

This clonotype was seen a few times. The chain links TRBV6-4 to TRBJ2-3; 9 nucleotides line up with TRBD1. This CDR3 spans 14 amino acids. Germline loops: CDR1 MRHNA, CDR2 SNTAGT. V shed 8 bases, J shed 4 bases, and the junction held 7 bases outside the gene matches. The CDR3 DNA reads as TGTGCCAGCTCCGGGACAGGGCTGGCAGATACGCAGTATTTT. As protein: CASSGTGLADTQYF.

The chain recombines TRBV29-1 with TRBJ2-5; D not resolved. From germline, CDR1 is SQVTM and CDR2 ANQGSEA. Trimming pared 3 bases from V and 5 bases from J, leaving 10 bases between. The CDR3 loop spans 12 amino acids. CDR3 DNA: TGCAGCGTTGATCCAAGGGTGGAGACCCAGTACTTC. Amino acid sequence: CSVDPRVETQYF.

This chain uses TRBV4-3 with TRBJ1-2; D is ambiguous. The CDR3 totals 14 residues. Germline CDR1 LGHNA, CDR2 YSLEER. The ends were cut back, 3 bases at V and 7 bases at J, with 15 bases in the middle. The CDR3 bases are TGCGCCAGCAGCCAGACCGGGAAGCGGGGTGGCTACACCTTC. It is translated as CASSQTGKRGGYTF.

This clonotype was seen a few times. The gene calls are TRBV5-1 and TRBJ1-1; no firm D call. In germline, CDR1 is SGHRS, CDR2 YFSETQ. The CDR3 loop spans 14 amino acids. V was cut by 4 bases and J by 1 base, with 11 bases left in between. The CDR3 sequence is CASSAGSGNTEAFF. The CDR3 DNA sequence: TGCGCCAGCAGCGCCGGGAGCGGGAACACTGAAGCTTTCTTT.

The chain has TRBV7-3 and TRBJ2-3, with TRBD2 matching over 16 bases. The junction had 8 bases not matched to a gene; V was cut back by 5 bases and J by 3 bases. CDR3 length equals 18 residues. Per germline, CDR1 SGHTA and CDR2 FQGTGA. The CDR3: CASSNTGTSGGETDTQYF. CDR3 nucleotides: TGTGCCAGCAGCAATACCGGGACTAGCGGGGGGGAAACAGATACGCAGTATTTT. The full variable domain, in which reference TRBV7-3 and TRBJ2-3 provide the parts outside the CDR3, is GAGVSQTPSNKVTEKGKYVELRCDPISGHTALYWYRQSLGQGPEFLIYFQGTGAADDSGLPNDRFFAVRPEGSVSTLKIQRTERGDSAVYLCASSNTGTSGGETDTQYFGPGTRLTVL.

The rearrangement joins TRBV5-6 to TRBJ2-3; D is undetermined. V was cut by 2 bases and J by 4 bases, with 8 bases left in between. Per the germline V gene, CDR1 is SGHDT and CDR2 is YYEEEE. CDR3 length: 13 amino acids. The CDR3 loop reads CASSLWFADTQYF. Written as DNA, the CDR3 is TGTGCCAGCAGCTTATGGTTTGCAGATACGCAGTATTTT.